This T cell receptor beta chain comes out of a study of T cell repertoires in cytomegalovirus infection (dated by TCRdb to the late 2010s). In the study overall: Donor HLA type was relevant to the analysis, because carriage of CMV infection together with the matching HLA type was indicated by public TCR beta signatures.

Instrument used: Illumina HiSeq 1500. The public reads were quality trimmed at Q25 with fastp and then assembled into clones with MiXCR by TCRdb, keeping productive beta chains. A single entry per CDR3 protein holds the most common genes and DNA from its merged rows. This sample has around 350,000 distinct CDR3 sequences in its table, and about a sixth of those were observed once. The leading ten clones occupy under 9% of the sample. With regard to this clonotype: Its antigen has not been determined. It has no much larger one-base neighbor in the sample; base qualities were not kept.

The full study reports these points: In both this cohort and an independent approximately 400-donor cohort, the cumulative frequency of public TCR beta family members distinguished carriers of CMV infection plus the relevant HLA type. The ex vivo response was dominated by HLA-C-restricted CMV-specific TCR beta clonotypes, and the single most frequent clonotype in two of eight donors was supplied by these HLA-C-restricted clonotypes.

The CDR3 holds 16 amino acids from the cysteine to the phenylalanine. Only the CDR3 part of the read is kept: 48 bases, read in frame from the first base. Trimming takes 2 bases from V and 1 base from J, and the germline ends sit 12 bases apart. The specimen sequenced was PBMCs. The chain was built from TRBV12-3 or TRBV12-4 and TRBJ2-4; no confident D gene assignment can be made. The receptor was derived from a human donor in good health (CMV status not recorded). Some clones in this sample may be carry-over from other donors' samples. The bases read TGTGCCAGCAGTTTAACCCCCGCCTCGGCCAAAAACATTCAGTACTTC. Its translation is CASSLTPASAKNIQYF.